The rows below give T cell receptor beta chains drawn from one sample of a study of blood T cell repertoires in COVID-19. Method: immunoSEQ multiplex PCR; TCRdb's copy keeps in-frame clones and lacks some. Among under 200,000 clones listed, more than 60% were seen once. Input material: peripheral blood. These receptor sequences come from a man aged 70-80 years with acute or convalescent COVID-19. Both conserved end residues are part of each CDR3. The D gene is left open where the match is weak. Some rows mark clone size as missing; the rest say once, few, many or name a class of expanded clone.

CDR3nt | CDR3aa | d_gene | v_gene | abundance | j_gene
TGCAGCGTCAGGGACAGCTACGAGCAGTACTTC | CSVRDSYEQYF | TRBD1 | TRBV29-1 | - | TRBJ2-7
TGTGCCAGCAGCTTCGACCCGAGGACAGATACGCAGTATTTT | CASSFDPRTDTQYF | - | TRBV11-2 | - | TRBJ2-3
TGTGCCAGCAGCTCACTCACAGGAATACCCACGAACACTGAAGCTTTCTTT | CASSSLTGIPTNTEAFF | - | TRBV11-3 | once | TRBJ1-1
TGTGCCAGTAGCACCTCCGGGACAGGCTCCTACGAGCAGTACTTC | CASSTSGTGSYEQYF | TRBD1 | TRBV19 | - | TRBJ2-7
TGTGCCAGCAGCTTAGAATCGGGACAGCCCCAGCATTTT | CASSLESGQPQHF | - | TRBV11-2 | - | TRBJ1-5
TGTGCCAGCAGCTCCTCCGGGACACGTCTAGCCAAAAACATTCAGTACTTC | CASSSSGTRLAKNIQYF | - | TRBV11-2 | - | TRBJ2-4
TGTGCCAGCACGGGACAGAACTATGGCTACACCTTC | CASTGQNYGYTF | TRBD1 | TRBV28 | - | TRBJ1-2
TGTGCCAGCAGCTTAGGGCTAGCGGGGGGTTTTACAGATACGCAGTATTTT | CASSLGLAGGFTDTQYF | TRBD2 | TRBV7-6 | - | TRBJ2-3
TGCGCCAGCAGCTTAGGGCTAGCGGCATTAAACACAGATACGCAGTATTTT | CASSLGLAALNTDTQYF | TRBD2 | TRBV5-1 | - | TRBJ2-3
TGTGCCAGCGACCAGGACAGGCGTAGCTACACCTTC | CASDQDRRSYTF | TRBD1 | TRBV2 | few | TRBJ1-2
TGTGCCAGTAGTCTACTAGCGGGAGGACTTTACAATGAGCAGTTCTTC | CASSLLAGGLYNEQFF | TRBD2 | TRBV19 | - | TRBJ2-1
TGTGCCAGCAGCGACAGCTCTGGGGCCAACGTCCTGACTTTC | CASSDSSGANVLTF | - | TRBV7-2 | many | TRBJ2-6
TGTGCCAGCAGCTTCCGGGACAGGGAGGATGAGCAGTTCTTC | CASSFRDREDEQFF | TRBD1 | TRBV7-8 | - | TRBJ2-1
TGTGCCAGCAGCCAAGCGTCTAGCGGGGGGGACACAGATACGCAGTATTTT | CASSQASSGGDTDTQYF | TRBD2 | TRBV4-2 | - | TRBJ2-3
TGTGCCACACAGGTTAACTTATACAATGAGCAGTTCTTC | CATQVNLYNEQFF | - | TRBV6-5 | - | TRBJ2-1
TGTGCCAGCTCAGGGAGCTCTGGAAACACCATATATTTT | CASSGSSGNTIYF | - | TRBV18 | - | TRBJ1-3
TGTGCCAGTAGGAAGACAGGGGGTGAAGATACGCAGTATTTT | CASRKTGGEDTQYF | TRBD1 | TRBV19 | - | TRBJ2-3
TGTGCCAGCAGTGACAGGGGGCTTCGACAGCCCCAGCATTTT | CASSDRGLRQPQHF | TRBD1 | TRBV27 | few | TRBJ1-5
TGTGCCAGCAGCGCTAGCGGGACAACCTACAATGAGCAGTTCTTC | CASSASGTTYNEQFF | TRBD2 | TRBV9 | - | TRBJ2-1
TGCGCCAGCAGCCACTCTAGGGGGGGGTCCTCCTACAATGAGCAGTTCTTC | CASSHSRGGSSYNEQFF | - | TRBV4-3 | - | TRBJ2-1
TGTGCCATCAGTGGGCAGGGGGGCAATAATGAAAAACTGTTTTTT | CAISGQGGNNEKLFF | TRBD1 | TRBV10-3 | - | TRBJ1-4
TGTGCCAGCAGTGACGCTAAAGGACTAGCGGGAGTTTGGCCGTTCTTC | CASSDAKGLAGVWPFF | TRBD2 | TRBV25-1 | - | TRBJ2-1
TGCGCCAGCAGCTCGAGGACAACTAGCGGGGGGGCCTCTCTTTCGTCGACCCAGTACTTC | CASSSRTTSGGASLSSTQYF | TRBD2 | TRBV5-1 | - | TRBJ2-5
TGTGCCAGCAGCCAGGGCCTATCCGACTATGGCTACACCTTC | CASSQGLSDYGYTF | - | TRBV7-9 | - | TRBJ1-2
TGTGCCTGGAGTAGGGGGGGTAGCTCCTACGAGCAGTACTTC | CAWSRGGSSYEQYF | - | TRBV30 | once | TRBJ2-7
TGCGCCAGCAGCCTGGCCCCTAGCGGGGTGGGAGATACGCAGTATTTT | CASSLAPSGVGDTQYF | TRBD2 | TRBV5-1 | - | TRBJ2-3
TGTGCCAGCAGCCCCGGGACAAGGAGAGAGCAGTTCTTC | CASSPGTRREQFF | - | TRBV3-1/TRBV3-2 | - | TRBJ2-1
TGTGCCAGCAGCAGGAGGGAGTTGGGACTCGGGGACACTGAAGCTTTCTTT | CASSRRELGLGDTEAFF | - | TRBV11-2 | few | TRBJ1-1
TGTGCCAGCTTGCCTCCGGGACAATCCGAGTTGGAGCAGTACTTC | CASLPPGQSELEQYF | - | TRBV11-2 | - | TRBJ2-7